A single T cell receptor (beta chain) is shown here with its context. What this receptor recognizes is not known. This may stem from a read error, because a much larger clone lies one nucleotide away. Interpreted using the paper, the treatment or condition label stands for: in vitro stimulation with specific CMV peptide epitopes to enrich CMV-specific T cells. Sequencing was carried out with an Illumina HiSeq 1500. Using fastp at Q25 and MiXCR, TCRdb reprocessed the public reads and kept productive beta chains. Each CDR3 protein appears once, grouped with its most common genes and DNA. This sample holds some 350,000 distinct CDR3 sequences; about 32% were observed only once. The ten largest clones capture roughly 13% of the sample. V is cut by 5 bases and J by 6 bases, and the space between the germline ends is 16 bases. CDR1 is given as SGHTA and CDR2 as FQGNSA, both from the germline V gene. Inclusive of the bounding cysteine and phenylalanine, the CDR3 is 14 residues long. The entry retains the CDR3 DNA only, 42 bases that are in frame from base 1.

The sample comes from a study of T cell repertoires in cytomegalovirus infection (dated by TCRdb to the late 2010s). Concerning the study at large: Peptide stimulations targeted recently identified HLA-C-restricted CMV epitopes, whose presentation resists viral immunomodulation, together with well-studied HLA-B-restricted epitopes. The HLA type of each donor mattered for the analysis, because public TCR beta signatures pointed to carriage of CMV infection along with the matching HLA type.

Here is what the overall study found, with its caveats: The ex vivo response was dominated by HLA-C-restricted CMV-specific TCR beta clonotypes, which also provided the single most frequent clonotype in two of eight donors. In both this cohort and an independent cohort of several hundred donors, the cumulative frequency of public TCR beta family members distinguished carriers of CMV infection plus the relevant HLA type.

The sequencing used cultured PBMCs, collected from culture after CMV antigen stimulation. This receptor was obtained from a human donor in good health (CMV status not recorded). Some clones in this sample may be carry-over from other donors' samples. The rearranged segments are TRBV7-2 and TRBJ1-2; TRBD1 is perhaps the D gene, given 6 matching bases. This receptor carries the CDR3 CASSTGARANGYTF. The DNA is TGTGCCAGCAGCACGGGGGCCAGGGCTAATGGCTACACCTTC.